The 11 T cell receptor beta chains listed next were all sequenced from one sample in a study of blood T cell repertoires in COVID-19. Assay used: immunoSEQ multiplex PCR; TCRdb lists only in-frame clones, some missing. This table has 450,000 to 500,000 clones, 70% to 90% appearing once. Input material: peripheral blood. These receptors all stem from a human donor in a cohort sampled during active COVID-19.

V usage is TRBV28 and J usage is TRBJ2-2, with unresolved D. Per germline, CDR1 MDHEN and CDR2 SYDVKM. This CDR3 is 13 amino acids long. Trimming took off 11 bases at V and 0 bases at J, with 10 bases between the two ends. CDR3 sequence reads: CALGASNTGELFF. As DNA, the CDR3 is TGTGCCCTAGGTGCATCGAACACCGGGGAGCTGTTTTTT.

This chain connects TRBV30 to TRBJ2-7; TRBD1 aligns across 10 bases. Germline-derived CDR1 and CDR2 are GTSNPN and SVGIG (reference sequence). The CDR3 runs 15 residues. Trimming removed 5 bases from V and 1 base from J; junction bases left unmatched: 8. The CDR3 DNA is TGTGCCTGGGGGGACCGGGACAGGGGATCCTACGAGCAGTACTTC. Protein: CAWGDRDRGSYEQYF.

This chain uses TRBV11-2 with TRBJ2-1, with D perhaps TRBD1 (6 bases). Trimming pared 5 bases from V and 1 base from J, leaving 12 bases between. Germline-derived CDR1 and CDR2 are SGHAT and FQNNGV. This CDR3 has 15 amino acids. The DNA of the CDR3 is TGTGCCAGCAGCCACAGGGAGCAGTCCTACAATGAGCAGTTCTTC. Translating gives CASSHREQSYNEQFF.

This clone was found many times. This sequence joins TRBV7-9 and TRBJ2-3; 8 nucleotides align to TRBD2. This CDR3 comprises 15 residues. The V segment lost 5 bases and the J segment 5 bases; nucleotides outside the gene matches: 9. CDR1 and CDR2 from the germline V gene are SEHNR and FQNEAQ (reference sequence). This chain's CDR3 is CASSPRSGAGDTQYF. DNA for the CDR3: TGTGCCAGCAGCCCACGTAGCGGGGCGGGAGATACGCAGTATTTT.

V gene TRBV19 combines with J gene TRBJ2-1; 8 bases map to TRBD2. The germline V gene has CDR1 LNHDA and CDR2 SQIVND (reference sequence). V lost 3 bases and J lost 6; bases outside the gene matches: 19. The CDR3 is made up of 19 amino acids. Written as DNA, the CDR3 is TGTGCCAGTAGTATTGGCGGGGGGAATAGCGGAGGGGAGCGCAATGAGCAGTTCTTC. It yields the protein CASSIGGGNSGGERNEQFF.

The chain employs TRBV27 and TRBJ1-6, with D hard to call. The V end lost 0 bases, the J end lost 5 bases, and 14 bases lay between the germline ends. Germline CDR1 and CDR2: MNHEY and SMNVEV (reference sequence). There are 17 residues in the CDR3. The CDR3: CASSLSYPGYNNSPLHF. CDR3 sequence (DNA): TGTGCCAGCAGTTTATCATACCCGGGATATAATAATTCACCCCTCCACTTT.

V usage is TRBV28 and J usage is TRBJ2-3; tentative D call: TRBD2 (6 bases). CDR3 length: 14 residues. Trimming pared 2 bases from V and 6 bases from J, leaving 12 bases between. CDR1 MDHEN and CDR2 SYDVKM come from the germline V gene. This CDR3 reads CASSLASLADTQYF. In DNA, the CDR3 is TGTGCCAGCAGTTTAGCCTCCCTAGCGGATACGCAGTATTTT.

The rearrangement joins TRBV3-1 (or the pseudogene TRBV3-2) to TRBJ1-2; 8 nucleotides agree with TRBD1. CDR3 length: 14 amino acids. V shed 4 bases, J shed 4 bases, and the junction held 5 bases outside the gene matches. CDR1 LGHDT and CDR2 YNNKEL come from the germline V gene (reference sequence). CDR3 in amino acids: CASSPPQGVYGYTF. CDR3 nucleotide sequence: TGTGCCAGCAGCCCACCACAGGGGGTCTATGGCTACACCTTC.

This clone was recorded only once. The chain combines TRBV19 with TRBJ2-5; 8 bases match TRBD1. The CDR3 is 16 residues long. Unmatched junction bases numbered 10, after V lost 3 bases and J lost 4 bases. The germline V gene has CDR1 LNHDA and CDR2 SQIVND (reference sequence). CDR3 residues: CASSMRWTGIRETQYF. In DNA form, the CDR3 reads TGTGCCAGTAGTATGAGGTGGACAGGGATAAGAGAGACCCAGTACTTC.

There are a few counts of this clone. The V and J genes are TRBV7-3 and TRBJ1-1; D is undetermined. The CDR3 totals 13 residues. Trimming took 1 base from V and 7 from J, leaving 10 bases between them. Germline V gene data show CDR1 as SGHTA and CDR2 as FQGTGA. The CDR3 DNA is TGTGCCAGCAGCTTAAACCTTGGGCTTGAAGCTTTCTTT. The encoded protein is CASSLNLGLEAFF.

The chain has TRBV3-1 (or the pseudogene TRBV3-2) and TRBJ2-3; D is unclear. The CDR3 totals 12 residues. Trimming pared 2 bases from V and 4 bases from J, leaving 4 bases between. Germline loops: CDR1 LGHDT, CDR2 YNNKEL (reference sequence). As DNA, the CDR3 is TGTGCCAGCAGCCAAAGCCCAGATACGCAGTATTTT. It is translated as CASSQSPDTQYF.